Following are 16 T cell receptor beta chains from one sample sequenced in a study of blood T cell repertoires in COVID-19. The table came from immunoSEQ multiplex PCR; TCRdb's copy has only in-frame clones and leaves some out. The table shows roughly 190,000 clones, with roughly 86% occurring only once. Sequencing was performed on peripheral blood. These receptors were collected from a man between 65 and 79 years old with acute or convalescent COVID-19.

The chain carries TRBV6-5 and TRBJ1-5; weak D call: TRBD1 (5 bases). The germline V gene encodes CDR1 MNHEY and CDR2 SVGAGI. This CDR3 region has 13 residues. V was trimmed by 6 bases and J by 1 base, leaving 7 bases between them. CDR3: CASRGGSNQPQHF. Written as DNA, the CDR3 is TGTGCCAGCAGGGGGGGGAGCAATCAGCCCCAGCATTTT.

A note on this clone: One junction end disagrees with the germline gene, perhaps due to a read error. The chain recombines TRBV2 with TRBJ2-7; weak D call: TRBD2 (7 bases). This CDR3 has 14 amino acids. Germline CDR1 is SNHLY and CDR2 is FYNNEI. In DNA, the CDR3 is TGTGCCAGCAGGGAAGGGGGGGGATCCTACGAGCAGTACTTC. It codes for CASREGGGSYEQYF.

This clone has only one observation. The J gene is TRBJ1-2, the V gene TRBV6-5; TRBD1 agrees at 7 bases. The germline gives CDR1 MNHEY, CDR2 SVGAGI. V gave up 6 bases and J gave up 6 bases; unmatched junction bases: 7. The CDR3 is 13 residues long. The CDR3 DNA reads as TGTGCCAGCAGGGTAACAGGGGTCGATGGCTACACCTTC. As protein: CASRVTGVDGYTF.

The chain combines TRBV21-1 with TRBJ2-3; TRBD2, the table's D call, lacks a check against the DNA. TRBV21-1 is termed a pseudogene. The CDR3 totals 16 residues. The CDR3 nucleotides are TGTGCCAGCAGCAAAACCCTAAGGGGAGCGGGCAATACGCAGTATTTT. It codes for CASSKTLRGAGNTQYF.

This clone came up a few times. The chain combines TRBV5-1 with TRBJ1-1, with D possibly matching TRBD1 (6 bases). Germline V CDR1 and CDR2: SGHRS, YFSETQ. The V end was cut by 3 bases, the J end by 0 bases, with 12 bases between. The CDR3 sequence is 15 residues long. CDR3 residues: CASSSDSPMNTEAFF. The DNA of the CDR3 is TGCGCCAGCAGCTCGGACAGTCCGATGAACACTGAAGCTTTCTTT.

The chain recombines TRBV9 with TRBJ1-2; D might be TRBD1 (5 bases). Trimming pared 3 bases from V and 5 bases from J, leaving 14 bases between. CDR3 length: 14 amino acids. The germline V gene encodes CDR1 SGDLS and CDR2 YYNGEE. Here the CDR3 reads CASSGRDWDYGYTF. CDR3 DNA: TGTGCCAGCAGCGGACGGGACTGGGATTATGGCTACACCTTC.

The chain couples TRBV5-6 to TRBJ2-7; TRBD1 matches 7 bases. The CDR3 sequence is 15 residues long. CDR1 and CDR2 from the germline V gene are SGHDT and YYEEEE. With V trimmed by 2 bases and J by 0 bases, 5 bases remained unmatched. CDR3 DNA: TGTGCCAGCAGCTTCGGGACAGTGGCCTCCTACGAGCAGTACTTC. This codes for CASSFGTVASYEQYF.

The CDR3 sequence: CASSLFVPTNTGELFF. CDR3 in DNA: TGTGCCAGCAGCTTATTTGTGCCTACGAACACCGGGGAGCTGTTTTTT. The chain recombines TRBV7-2 with TRBJ2-2; no clear D. Germline V gene lookup returns CDR1 SGHTA and CDR2 FQGNSA. This CDR3 has 16 residues. V dropped 2 bases and J dropped 0 bases, with 10 bases sitting between them.

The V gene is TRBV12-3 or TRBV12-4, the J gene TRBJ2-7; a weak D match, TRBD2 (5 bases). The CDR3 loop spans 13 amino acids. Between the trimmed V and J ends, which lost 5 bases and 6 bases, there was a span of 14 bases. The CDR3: CASSLLTGSEQYF. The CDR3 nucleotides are TGTGCCAGCAGTCTCCTAACGGGGTCCGAGCAGTACTTC.

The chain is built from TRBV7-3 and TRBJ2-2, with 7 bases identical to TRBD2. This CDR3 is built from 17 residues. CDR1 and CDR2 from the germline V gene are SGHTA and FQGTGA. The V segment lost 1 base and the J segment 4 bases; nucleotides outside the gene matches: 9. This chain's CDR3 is CASSLNGLGRGTGELFF. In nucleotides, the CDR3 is TGTGCCAGCAGCTTAAATGGACTAGGAAGGGGCACCGGGGAGCTGTTTTTT. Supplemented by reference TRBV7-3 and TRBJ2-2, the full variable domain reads GAGVSQTPSNKVTEKGKYVELRCDPISGHTALYWYRQSLGQGPEFLIYFQGTGAADDSGLPNDRFFAVRPEGSVSTLKIQRTERGDSAVYLCASSLNGLGRGTGELFFGEGSRLTVL.

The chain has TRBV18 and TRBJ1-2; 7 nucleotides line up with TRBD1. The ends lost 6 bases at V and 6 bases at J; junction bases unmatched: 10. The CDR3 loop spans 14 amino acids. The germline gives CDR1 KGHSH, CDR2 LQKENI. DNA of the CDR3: TGTGCCAGCTCCCCTCGACAGGGATCGGATGGCTACACCTTC. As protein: CASSPRQGSDGYTF. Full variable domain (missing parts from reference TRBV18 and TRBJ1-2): NAGVMQNPRHLVRRRGQEARLRCSPMKGHSHVYWYRQLPEEGLKFMVYLQKENIIDESGMPKERFSAEFPKEGPSILRIQQVVRGDSAAYFCASSPRQGSDGYTFGSGTRLTVV.

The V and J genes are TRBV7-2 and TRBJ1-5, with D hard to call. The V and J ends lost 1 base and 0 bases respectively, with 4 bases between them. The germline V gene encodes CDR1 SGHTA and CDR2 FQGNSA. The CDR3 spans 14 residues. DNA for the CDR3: TGTGCCAGCAGCTTAGACAATAGCAATCAGCCCCAGCATTTT. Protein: CASSLDNSNQPQHF.

CDR3 sequence (DNA): TGTGCCAGCTCACTGGGGGGGGAAGGGACGAACACTGAAGCTTTCTTT. It encodes CASSLGGEGTNTEAFF. The chain links TRBV18 to TRBJ1-1; possible D gene TRBD1, 5 bases. The CDR3 covers 16 residues. Between the trimmed V and J ends, which lost 4 bases and 1 base, there was a span of 16 bases. Per germline, CDR1 KGHSH and CDR2 LQKENI.

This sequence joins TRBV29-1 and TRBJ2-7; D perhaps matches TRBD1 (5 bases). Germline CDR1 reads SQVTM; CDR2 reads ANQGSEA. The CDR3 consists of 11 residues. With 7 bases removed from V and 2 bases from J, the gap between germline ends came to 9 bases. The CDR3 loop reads CSGQSAYEQYF. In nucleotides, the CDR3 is TGCAGCGGACAGTCTGCCTACGAGCAGTACTTC.

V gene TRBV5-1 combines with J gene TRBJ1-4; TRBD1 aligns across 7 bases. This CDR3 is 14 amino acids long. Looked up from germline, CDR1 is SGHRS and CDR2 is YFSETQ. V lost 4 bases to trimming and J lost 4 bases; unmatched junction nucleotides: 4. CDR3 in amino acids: CASSRQGNNEKLFF. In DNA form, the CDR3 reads TGCGCCAGCAGCCGACAGGGTAATAATGAAAAACTGTTTTTT.

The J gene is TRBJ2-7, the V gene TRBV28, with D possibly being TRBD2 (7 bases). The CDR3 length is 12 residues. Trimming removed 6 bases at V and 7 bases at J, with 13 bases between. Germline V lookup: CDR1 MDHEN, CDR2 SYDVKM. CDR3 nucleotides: TGTGCCAGCAGAGGGGGGGGTAGAGAGCAGTACTTC. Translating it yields CASRGGGREQYF. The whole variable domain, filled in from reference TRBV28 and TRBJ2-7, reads DVKVTQSSRYLVKRTGEKVFLECVQDMDHENMFWYRQDPGLGLRLIYFSYDVKMKEKGDIPEGYSVSREKKERFSLILESASTNQTSMYLCASRGGGREQYFGPGTRLTVT.